This entry describes one TCR beta chain. The data stem from a study of cytomegalovirus exposure and HLA in healthy donors. Primers for the PCR totalled 60 Vbeta and 13 Jbeta. Data came from immunoSEQ multiplex PCR; TCRdb stores just in-frame clones and leaves some out. The sample yields 95,000 to 150,000 clones, around 85% seen once. With V trimmed by 0 bases and J by 3 bases, 6 bases remained unmatched. This CDR3 spans 16 amino acids. Germline-derived CDR1 and CDR2 are SGHRS and YFSETQ. This sequence originates from a man in his thirties or forties in good health and CMV-seronegative. This chain connects TRBV5-1 to TRBJ2-5; 9 positions agree with TRBD2. Sequenced: PBMCs. CDR3 protein: CASSLALASGEETQYF. The CDR3 bases are TGCGCCAGCAGCTTGGCTCTGGCTAGCGGGGAAGAGACCCAGTACTTC.